This T cell receptor (beta chain) was captured by sequencing in a study of blood T cell repertoires in COVID-19. Study information: The United States, Italy and Spain supplied acute and convalescent COVID-19 samples. PBMCs, B-cell-depleted T cells, or T cells were the source of the cDNA or gDNA that made up the material.

This clone was observed a single time. Trimming left V 4 bases short and J 3 bases short, with 12 bases between. The CDR3 has 15 residues. Germline V gene lookup returns CDR1 MNHEY and CDR2 SMNVEV (reference sequence). Per the original methods: Quantification of nucleated cells was approximated via reference gene primer amplification. Only in-frame clones appear in the TCRdb table, and some are missing; sequencing was by immunoSEQ multiplex PCR. The V and J calls and clone size are taken from that table; D and trimming were inferred from the DNA. Here the sample spans 220,000 or so clones, 80% to 85% being singletons.

The rearrangement joins TRBV27 to TRBJ1-4, with D perhaps TRBD1 (5 bases). Source material: PBMCs or T cells enriched from blood (not recorded which). The receptor was derived from a woman between 40 and 55 years old who had recovered from COVID-19. The CDR3 loop reads CASSSKTAANEKLFF. In nucleotides, the CDR3 is TGTGCCAGCAGTTCCAAGACAGCCGCTAATGAAAAACTGTTTTTT. The full variable domain, its missing parts supplied by reference TRBV27 and TRBJ1-4, is EAQVTQNPRYLITVTGKKLTVTCSQNMNHEYMSWYRQDPGLGLRQIYYSMNVEVTDKGDVPEGYKVSRKEKRNFPLILESPSPNQTSLYFCASSSKTAANEKLFFGSGTQLSVL.